This TCR beta chain was documented in a study of identical twins. TCRdb independently ran MiXCR on the 5' RACE reads; one entry per CDR3 protein. The sample has hundreds of thousands of distinct CDR3 sequences, approximately 24% seen once. V gave up 1 base and J gave up 4 bases; unmatched junction bases: 4. The CDR3 covers 15 residues. Germline values: CDR1 LGHDT, CDR2 YNNKEL (reference sequence). The same data also contributed to another study, on T cells expressing NK-cell markers. That report adds: It was sorted CD3+CD56+NKG2C+, CD3+CD56+NKG2C- and CD3+CD56-NKG2C+ T cells that supplied the TCR beta repertoires.

The receptor comes from a woman between 18 and 29 years old in good health. Sequences were obtained from CD4+ T cells sorted from blood. The chain recombines TRBV3-1 with TRBJ2-5; 9 nucleotides match TRBD2. In DNA, the CDR3 is TGTGCCAGCAGCCAAGTGGGACTAGCAAGAGAGACCCAGTACTTC. Amino acids: CASSQVGLARETQYF.